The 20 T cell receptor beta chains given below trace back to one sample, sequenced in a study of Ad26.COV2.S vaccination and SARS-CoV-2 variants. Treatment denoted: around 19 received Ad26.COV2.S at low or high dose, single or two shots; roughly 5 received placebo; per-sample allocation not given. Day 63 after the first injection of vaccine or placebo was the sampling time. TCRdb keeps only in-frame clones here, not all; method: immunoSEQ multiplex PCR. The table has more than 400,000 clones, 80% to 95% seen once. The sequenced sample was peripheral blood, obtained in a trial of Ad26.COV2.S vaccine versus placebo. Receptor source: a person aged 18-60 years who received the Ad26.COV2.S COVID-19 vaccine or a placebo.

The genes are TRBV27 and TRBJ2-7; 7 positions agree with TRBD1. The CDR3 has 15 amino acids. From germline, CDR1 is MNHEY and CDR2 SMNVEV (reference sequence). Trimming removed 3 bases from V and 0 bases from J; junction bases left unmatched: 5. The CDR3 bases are TGTGCCAGCAGTTTCAGCAGGGGGAGCTCCTACGAGCAGTACTTC. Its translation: CASSFSRGSSYEQYF.

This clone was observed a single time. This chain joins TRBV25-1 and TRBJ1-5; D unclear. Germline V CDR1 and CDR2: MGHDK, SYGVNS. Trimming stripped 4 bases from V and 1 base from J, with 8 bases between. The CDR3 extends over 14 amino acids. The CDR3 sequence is CASSASLSNQPQHF. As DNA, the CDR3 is TGTGCCAGCAGTGCGTCCTTGAGCAATCAGCCCCAGCATTTT.

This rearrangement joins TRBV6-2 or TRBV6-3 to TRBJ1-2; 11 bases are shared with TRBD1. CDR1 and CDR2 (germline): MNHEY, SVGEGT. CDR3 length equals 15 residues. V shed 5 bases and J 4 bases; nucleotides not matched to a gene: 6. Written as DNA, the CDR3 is TGTGCCAGCAGTGGAGGGACAGGGGGAAGCTATGGCTACACCTTC. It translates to CASSGGTGGSYGYTF.

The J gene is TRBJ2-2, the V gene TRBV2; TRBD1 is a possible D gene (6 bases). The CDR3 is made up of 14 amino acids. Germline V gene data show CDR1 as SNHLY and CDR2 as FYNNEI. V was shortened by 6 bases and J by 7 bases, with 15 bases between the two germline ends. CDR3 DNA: TGTGCCAGCAGACGACTACAGGGTCACGGGGAGCTGTTTTTT. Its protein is CASRRLQGHGELFF.

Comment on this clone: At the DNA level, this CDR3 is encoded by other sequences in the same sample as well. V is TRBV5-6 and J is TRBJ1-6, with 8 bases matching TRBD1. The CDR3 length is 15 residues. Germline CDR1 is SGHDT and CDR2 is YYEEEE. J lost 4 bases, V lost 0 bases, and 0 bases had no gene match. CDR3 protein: CASSLGQGYNSPLHF. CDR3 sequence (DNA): TGTGCCAGCAGCTTGGGACAGGGGTATAATTCACCCCTCCACTTT.

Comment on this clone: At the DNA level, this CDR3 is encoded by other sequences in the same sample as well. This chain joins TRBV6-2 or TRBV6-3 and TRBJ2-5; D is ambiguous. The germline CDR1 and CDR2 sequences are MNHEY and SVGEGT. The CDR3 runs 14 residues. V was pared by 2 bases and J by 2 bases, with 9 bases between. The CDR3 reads CASSYRARQETQYF. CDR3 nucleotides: TGTGCCAGCAGTTACCGGGCACGTCAAGAGACCCAGTACTTC.

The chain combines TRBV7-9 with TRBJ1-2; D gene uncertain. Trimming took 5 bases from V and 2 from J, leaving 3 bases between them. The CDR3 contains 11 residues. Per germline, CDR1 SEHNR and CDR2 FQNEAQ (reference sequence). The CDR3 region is CASSHNYGYTF. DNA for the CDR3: TGTGCCAGCAGCCACAACTATGGCTACACCTTC.

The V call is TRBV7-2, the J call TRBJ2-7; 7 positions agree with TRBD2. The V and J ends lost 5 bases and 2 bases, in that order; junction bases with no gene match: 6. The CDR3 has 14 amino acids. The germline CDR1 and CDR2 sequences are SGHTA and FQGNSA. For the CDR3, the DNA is TGTGCCAGCAGCCGGACTAGAGGCCCCTACGAGCAGTACTTC. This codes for CASSRTRGPYEQYF.

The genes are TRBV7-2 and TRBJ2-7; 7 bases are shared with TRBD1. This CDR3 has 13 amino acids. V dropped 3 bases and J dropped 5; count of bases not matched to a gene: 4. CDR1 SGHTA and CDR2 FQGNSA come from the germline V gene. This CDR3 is CASSFYRGDEQYF. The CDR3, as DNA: TGTGCCAGCAGCTTCTACAGGGGCGACGAGCAGTACTTC.

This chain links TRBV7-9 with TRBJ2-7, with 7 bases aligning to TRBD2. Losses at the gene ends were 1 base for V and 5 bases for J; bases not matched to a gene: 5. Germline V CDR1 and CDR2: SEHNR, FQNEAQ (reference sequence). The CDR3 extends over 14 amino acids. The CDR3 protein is CASSLGGRGNEQYF. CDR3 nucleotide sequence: TGTGCCAGCAGCTTAGGCGGGAGAGGAAACGAGCAGTACTTC. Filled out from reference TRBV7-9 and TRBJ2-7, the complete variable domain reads DTGVSQNPRHKITKRGQNVTFRCDPISEHNRLYWYRQTLGQGPEFLTYFQNEAQLEKSRLLSDRFSAERPKGSFSTLEIQRTEQGDSAMYLCASSLGGRGNEQYFGPGTRLTVT.

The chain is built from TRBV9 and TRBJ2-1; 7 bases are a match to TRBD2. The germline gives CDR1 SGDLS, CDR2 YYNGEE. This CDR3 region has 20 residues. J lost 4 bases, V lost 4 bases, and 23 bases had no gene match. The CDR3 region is CASSPRAGVSASGAYNEQFF. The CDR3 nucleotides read TGTGCCAGCAGCCCAAGGGCGGGGGTGTCAGCGAGCGGGGCTTACAATGAGCAGTTCTTC.

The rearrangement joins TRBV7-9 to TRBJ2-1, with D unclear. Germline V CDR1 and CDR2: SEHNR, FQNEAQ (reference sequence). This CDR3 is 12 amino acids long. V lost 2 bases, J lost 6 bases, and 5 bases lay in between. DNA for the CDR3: TGTGCCAGCAGCTTAATGAGCAATGAGCAGTTCTTC. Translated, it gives CASSLMSNEQFF.

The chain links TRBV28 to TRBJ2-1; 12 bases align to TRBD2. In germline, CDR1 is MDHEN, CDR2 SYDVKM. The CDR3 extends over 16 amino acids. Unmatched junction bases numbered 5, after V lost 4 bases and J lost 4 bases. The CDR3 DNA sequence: TGTGCCAGCAGTTGGAGACTAGCGGGAGAATACAATGAGCAGTTCTTC. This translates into CASSWRLAGEYNEQFF.

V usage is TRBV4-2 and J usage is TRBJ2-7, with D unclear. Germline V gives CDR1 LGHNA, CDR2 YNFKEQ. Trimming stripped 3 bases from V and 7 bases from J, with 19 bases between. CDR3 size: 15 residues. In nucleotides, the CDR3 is TGTGCCAGCAGCCAGGGCTCGGACCTCCCGATGGAGCAGTACTTC. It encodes CASSQGSDLPMEQYF.

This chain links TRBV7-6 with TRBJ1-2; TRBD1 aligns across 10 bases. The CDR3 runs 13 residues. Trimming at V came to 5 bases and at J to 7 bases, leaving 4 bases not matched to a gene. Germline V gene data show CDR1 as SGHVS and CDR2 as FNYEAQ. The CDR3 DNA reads TGTGCCAGCAGCATGACAGGGGGCCGTGGCTACACCTTC. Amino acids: CASSMTGGRGYTF.

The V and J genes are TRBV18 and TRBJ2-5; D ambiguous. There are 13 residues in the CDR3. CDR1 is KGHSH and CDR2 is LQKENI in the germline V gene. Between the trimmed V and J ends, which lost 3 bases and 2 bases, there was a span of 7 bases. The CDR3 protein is CASSPSRQETQYF. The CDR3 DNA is TGTGCCAGCTCACCCAGCAGACAAGAGACCCAGTACTTC.

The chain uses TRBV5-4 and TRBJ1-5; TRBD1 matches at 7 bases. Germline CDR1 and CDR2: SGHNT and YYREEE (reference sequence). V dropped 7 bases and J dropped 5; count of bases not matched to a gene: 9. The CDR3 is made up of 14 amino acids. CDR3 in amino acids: CASSRQGEDQPQHF. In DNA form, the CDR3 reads TGTGCCAGCTCCAGACAGGGCGAGGATCAGCCCCAGCATTTT.

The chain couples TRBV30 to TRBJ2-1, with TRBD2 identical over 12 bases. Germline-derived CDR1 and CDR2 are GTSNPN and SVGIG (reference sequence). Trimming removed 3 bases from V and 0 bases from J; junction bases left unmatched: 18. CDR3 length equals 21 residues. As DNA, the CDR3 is TGTGCCTGGAGCGATACCTTGTGGCTAGCGGGAGGGCACGGCTCCTACAATGAGCAGTTCTTC. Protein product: CAWSDTLWLAGGHGSYNEQFF.

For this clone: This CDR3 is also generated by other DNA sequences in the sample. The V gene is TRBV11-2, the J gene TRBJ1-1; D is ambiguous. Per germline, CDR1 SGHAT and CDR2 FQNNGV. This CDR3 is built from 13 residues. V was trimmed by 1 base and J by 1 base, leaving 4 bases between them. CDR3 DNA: TGTGCCAGCAGCTTAGGACGGAACACTGAAGCTTTCTTT. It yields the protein CASSLGRNTEAFF.

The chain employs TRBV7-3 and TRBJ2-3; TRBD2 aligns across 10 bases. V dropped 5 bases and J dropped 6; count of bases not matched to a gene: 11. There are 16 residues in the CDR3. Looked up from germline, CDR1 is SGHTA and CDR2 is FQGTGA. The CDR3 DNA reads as TGTGCCAGCAGCCAAGGGACTAGCGCCCTGACGGATACGCAGTATTTT. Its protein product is CASSQGTSALTDTQYF.